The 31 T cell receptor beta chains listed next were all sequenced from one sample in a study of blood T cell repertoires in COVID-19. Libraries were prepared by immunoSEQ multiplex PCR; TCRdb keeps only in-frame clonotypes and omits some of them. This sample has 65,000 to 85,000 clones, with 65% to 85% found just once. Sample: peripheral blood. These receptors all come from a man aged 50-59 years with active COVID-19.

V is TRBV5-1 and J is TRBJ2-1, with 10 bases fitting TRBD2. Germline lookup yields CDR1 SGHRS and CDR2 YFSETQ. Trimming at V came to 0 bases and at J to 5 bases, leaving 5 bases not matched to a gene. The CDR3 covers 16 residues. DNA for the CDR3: TGCGCCAGCAGCTTGGTAGCGGGGGGCTATAACAATGAGCAGTTCTTC. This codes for CASSLVAGGYNNEQFF.

The CDR3 reads CASSLGRQQETQYF. For the CDR3, the DNA is TGTGCCAGCAGCTTAGGGCGACAACAAGAGACCCAGTACTTC. This rearrangement joins TRBV7-2 to TRBJ2-5; D gene uncertain. This CDR3 has 14 residues. Germline-derived CDR1 and CDR2 are SGHTA and FQGNSA. Trimming took 1 base from V and 2 from J, leaving 8 bases between them.

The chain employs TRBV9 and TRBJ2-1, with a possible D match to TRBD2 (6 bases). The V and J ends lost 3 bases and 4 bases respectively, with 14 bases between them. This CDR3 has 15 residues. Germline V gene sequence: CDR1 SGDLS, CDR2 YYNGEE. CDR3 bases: TGTGCCAGCAGCGAAACGGGACTCGATTACAATGAGCAGTTCTTC. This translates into CASSETGLDYNEQFF.

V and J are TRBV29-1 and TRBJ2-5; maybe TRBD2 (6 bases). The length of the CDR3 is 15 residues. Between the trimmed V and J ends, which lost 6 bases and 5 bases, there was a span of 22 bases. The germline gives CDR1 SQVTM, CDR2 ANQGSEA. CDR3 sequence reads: CSVDVGGELGETQYF. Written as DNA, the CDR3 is TGCAGCGTCGACGTGGGCGGGGAATTGGGGGAGACCCAGTACTTC. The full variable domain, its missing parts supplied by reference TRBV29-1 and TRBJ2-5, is SAVISQKPSRDICQRGTSLTIQCQVDSQVTMMFWYRQQPGQSLTLIATANQGSEATYESGFVIDKFPISRPNLTFSTLTVSNMSPEDSSIYLCSVDVGGELGETQYFGPGTRLLVL.

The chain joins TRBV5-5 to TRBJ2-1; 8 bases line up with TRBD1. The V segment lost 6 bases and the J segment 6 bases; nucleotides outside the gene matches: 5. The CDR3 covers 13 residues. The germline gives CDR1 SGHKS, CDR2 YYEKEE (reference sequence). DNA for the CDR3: TGTGCCAGCACCGGACAGGGTTTCAATGAGCAGTTCTTC. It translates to CASTGQGFNEQFF.

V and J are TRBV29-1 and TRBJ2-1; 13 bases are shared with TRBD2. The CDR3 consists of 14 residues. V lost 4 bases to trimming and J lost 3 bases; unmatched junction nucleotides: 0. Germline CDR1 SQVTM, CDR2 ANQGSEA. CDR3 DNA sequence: TGCAGCGTTGGGACTAGCGGGGGCTACAATGAGCAGTTCTTC. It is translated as CSVGTSGGYNEQFF.

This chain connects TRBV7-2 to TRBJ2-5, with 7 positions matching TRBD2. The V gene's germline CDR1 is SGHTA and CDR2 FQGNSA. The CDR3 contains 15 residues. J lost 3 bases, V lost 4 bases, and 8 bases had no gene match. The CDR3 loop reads CASSSLAGTEETQYF. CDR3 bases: TGTGCCAGCAGCTCCTTAGCGGGTACGGAAGAGACCCAGTACTTC.

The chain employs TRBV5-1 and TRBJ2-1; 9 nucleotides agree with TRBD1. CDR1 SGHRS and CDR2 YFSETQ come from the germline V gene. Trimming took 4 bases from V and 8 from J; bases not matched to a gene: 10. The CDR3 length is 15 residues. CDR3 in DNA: TGCGCCAGCAGCCAGGGGACAGGGCTTACCGATGAGCAGTTCTTC. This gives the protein CASSQGTGLTDEQFF.

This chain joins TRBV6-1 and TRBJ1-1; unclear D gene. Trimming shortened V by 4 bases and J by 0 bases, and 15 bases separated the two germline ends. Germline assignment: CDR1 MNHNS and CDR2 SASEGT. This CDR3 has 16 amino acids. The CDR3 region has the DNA TGTGCCAGCAGTGCTCATCCTTCCGGGATGAACACTGAAGCTTTCTTT. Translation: CASSAHPSGMNTEAFF.

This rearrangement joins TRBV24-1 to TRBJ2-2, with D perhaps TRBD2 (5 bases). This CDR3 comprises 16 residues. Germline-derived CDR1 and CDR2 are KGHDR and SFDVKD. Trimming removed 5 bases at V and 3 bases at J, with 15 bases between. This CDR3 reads CATSGVGAADTGELFF. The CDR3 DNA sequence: TGTGCCACCAGTGGGGTGGGAGCGGCCGACACCGGGGAGCTGTTTTTT.

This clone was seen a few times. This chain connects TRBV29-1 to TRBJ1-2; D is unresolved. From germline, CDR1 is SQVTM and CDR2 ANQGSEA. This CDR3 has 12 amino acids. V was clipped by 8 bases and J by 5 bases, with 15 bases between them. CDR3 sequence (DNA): TGCAGCTCGGACCAGGCGGGGTATGGCTACACCTTC. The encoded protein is CSSDQAGYGYTF.

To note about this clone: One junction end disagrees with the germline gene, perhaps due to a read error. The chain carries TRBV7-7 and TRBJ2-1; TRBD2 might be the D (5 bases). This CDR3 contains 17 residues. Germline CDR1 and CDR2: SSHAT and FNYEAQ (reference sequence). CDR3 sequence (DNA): TGTGCTAGCAGCTTAGCGCGGTGGCGGTCGTCGCACAATGAGCAGTTCTTC. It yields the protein CASSLARWRSSHNEQFF.

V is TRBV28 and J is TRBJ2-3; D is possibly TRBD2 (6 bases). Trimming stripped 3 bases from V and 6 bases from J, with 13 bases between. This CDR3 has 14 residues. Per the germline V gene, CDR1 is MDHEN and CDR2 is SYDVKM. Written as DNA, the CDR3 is TGTGCCAGCAGTTTCGACGGGAGCGGCGATACGCAGTATTTT. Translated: CASSFDGSGDTQYF.

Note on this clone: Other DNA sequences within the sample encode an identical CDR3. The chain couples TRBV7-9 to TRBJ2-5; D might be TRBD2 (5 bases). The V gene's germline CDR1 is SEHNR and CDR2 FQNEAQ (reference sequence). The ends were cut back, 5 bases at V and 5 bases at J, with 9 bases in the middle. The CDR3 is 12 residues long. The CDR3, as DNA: TGTGCCAGCAGCCTATCGGGGGAGACCCAGTACTTC. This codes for CASSLSGETQYF. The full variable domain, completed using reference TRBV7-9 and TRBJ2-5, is DTGVSQNPRHKITKRGQNVTFRCDPISEHNRLYWYRQTLGQGPEFLTYFQNEAQLEKSRLLSDRFSAERPKGSFSTLEIQRTEQGDSAMYLCASSLSGETQYFGPGTRLLVL.

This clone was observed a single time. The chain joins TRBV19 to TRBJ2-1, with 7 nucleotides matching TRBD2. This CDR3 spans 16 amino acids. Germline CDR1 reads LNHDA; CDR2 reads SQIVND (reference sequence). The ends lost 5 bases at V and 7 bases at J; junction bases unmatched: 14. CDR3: CASSPRRRELKNEQFF. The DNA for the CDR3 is TGTGCCAGTAGTCCCCGAAGGCGGGAGTTGAAGAATGAGCAGTTCTTC.

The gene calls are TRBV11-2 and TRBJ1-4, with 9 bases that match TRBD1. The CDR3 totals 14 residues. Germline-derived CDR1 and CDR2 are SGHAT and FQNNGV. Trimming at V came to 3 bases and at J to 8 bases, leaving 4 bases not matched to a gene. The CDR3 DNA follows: TGTGCCAGCAGCTTTGGGACAGGGAGGGAAAAACTGTTTTTT. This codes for CASSFGTGREKLFF.

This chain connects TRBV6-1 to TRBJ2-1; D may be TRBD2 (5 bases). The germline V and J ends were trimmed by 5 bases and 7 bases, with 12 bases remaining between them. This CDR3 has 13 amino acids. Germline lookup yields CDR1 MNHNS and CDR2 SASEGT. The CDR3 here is CASSYAEGNEQFF. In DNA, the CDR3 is TGTGCCAGCAGTTATGCCGAGGGAAATGAGCAGTTCTTC.

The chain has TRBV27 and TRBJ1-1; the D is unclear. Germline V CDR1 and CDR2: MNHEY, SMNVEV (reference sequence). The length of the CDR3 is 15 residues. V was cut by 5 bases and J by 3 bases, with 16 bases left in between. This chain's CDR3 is CASSPLFVGDTEAFF. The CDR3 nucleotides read TGTGCCAGCAGTCCCCTTTTTGTCGGGGACACTGAAGCTTTCTTT.

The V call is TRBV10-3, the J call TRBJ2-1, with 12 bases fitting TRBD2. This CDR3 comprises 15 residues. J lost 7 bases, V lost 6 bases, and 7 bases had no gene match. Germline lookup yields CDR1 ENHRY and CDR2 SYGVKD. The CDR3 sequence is CAIRDLAGGRNEQFF. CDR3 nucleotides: TGTGCCATCAGGGATCTAGCGGGAGGGCGGAATGAGCAGTTCTTC.

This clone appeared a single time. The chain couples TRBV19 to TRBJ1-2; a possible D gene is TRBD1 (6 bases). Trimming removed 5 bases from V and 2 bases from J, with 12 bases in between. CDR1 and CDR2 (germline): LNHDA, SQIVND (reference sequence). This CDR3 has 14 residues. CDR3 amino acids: CASSSRDTNYGYTF. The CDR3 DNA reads TGTGCCAGTAGTTCCCGGGACACCAACTATGGCTACACCTTC.

CDR3 sequence: CASSEIRALTDTQYF. The CDR3 nucleotides read TGTGCCAGCAGTGAAATAAGAGCCCTCACAGATACGCAGTATTTT. This chain connects TRBV6-1 to TRBJ2-3; D remains ambiguous. Trimming left V 2 bases short and J 2 bases short, with 11 bases between. The germline CDR1 and CDR2 sequences are MNHNS and SASEGT. This CDR3 region has 15 residues.

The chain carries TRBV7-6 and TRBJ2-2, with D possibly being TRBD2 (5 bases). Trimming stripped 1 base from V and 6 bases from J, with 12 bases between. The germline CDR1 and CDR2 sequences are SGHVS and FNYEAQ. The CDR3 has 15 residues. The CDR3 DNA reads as TGTGCCAGCAGCTTAGGTGGGAGTGGGGCCGGGGAGCTGTTTTTT. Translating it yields CASSLGGSGAGELFF.

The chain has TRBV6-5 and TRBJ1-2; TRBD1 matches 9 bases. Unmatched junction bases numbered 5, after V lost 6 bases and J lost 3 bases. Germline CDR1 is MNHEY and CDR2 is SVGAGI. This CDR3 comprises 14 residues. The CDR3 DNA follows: TGTGCCAGCAGCCTAGGGGACAGGGACTATGGCTACACCTTC. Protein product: CASSLGDRDYGYTF.

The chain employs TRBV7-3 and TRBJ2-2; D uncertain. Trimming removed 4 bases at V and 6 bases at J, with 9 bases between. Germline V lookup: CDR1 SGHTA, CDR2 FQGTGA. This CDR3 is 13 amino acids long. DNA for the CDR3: TGTGCCAGCAGCTCCAAGCTGCCCGGGGAGCTGTTTTTT. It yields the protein CASSSKLPGELFF.

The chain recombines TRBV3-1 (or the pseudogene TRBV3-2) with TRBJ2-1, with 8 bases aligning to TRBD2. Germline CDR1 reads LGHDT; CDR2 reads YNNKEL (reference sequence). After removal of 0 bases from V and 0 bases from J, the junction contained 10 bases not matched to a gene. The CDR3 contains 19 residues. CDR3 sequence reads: CASSQEVAGLKLSYNEQFF. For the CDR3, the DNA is TGTGCCAGCAGCCAAGAAGTAGCGGGGCTAAAACTCTCCTACAATGAGCAGTTCTTC.

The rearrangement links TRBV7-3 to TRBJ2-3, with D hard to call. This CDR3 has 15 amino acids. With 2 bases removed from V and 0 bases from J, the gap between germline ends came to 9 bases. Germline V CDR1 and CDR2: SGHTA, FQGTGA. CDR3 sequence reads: CASSLGEESTDTQYF. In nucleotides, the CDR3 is TGTGCCAGCAGCTTAGGAGAGGAAAGCACAGATACGCAGTATTTT.

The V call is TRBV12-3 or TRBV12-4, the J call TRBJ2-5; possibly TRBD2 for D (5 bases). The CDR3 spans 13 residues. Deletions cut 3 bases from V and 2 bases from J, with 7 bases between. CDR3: CASSFEGQETQYF. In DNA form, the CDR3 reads TGTGCCAGCAGTTTTGAGGGACAAGAGACCCAGTACTTC.

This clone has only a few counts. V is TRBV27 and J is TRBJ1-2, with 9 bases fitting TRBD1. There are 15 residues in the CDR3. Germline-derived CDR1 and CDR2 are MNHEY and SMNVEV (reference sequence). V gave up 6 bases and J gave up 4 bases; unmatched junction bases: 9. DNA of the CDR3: TGTGCCAGCAGGCTGAAACAGGGGGCCCGCTATGGCTACACCTTC. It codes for CASRLKQGARYGYTF.

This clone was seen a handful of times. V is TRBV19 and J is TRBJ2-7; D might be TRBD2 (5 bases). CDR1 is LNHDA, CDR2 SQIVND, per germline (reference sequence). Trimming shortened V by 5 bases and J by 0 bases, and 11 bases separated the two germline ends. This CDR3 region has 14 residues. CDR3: CASSPSGDSYEQYF. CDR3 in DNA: TGTGCCAGTAGTCCCAGCGGTGACTCCTACGAGCAGTACTTC.

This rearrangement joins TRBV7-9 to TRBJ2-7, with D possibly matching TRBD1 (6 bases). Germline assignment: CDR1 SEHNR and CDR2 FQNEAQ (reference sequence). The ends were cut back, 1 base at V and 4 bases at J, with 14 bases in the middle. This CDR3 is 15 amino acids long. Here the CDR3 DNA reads TGTGCCAGCAGCTTAGAGACAGGTGGGCTTTACGAGCAGTACTTC. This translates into CASSLETGGLYEQYF. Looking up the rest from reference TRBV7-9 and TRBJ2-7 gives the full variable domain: DTGVSQNPRHKITKRGQNVTFRCDPISEHNRLYWYRQTLGQGPEFLTYFQNEAQLEKSRLLSDRFSAERPKGSFSTLEIQRTEQGDSAMYLCASSLETGGLYEQYFGPGTRLTVT.

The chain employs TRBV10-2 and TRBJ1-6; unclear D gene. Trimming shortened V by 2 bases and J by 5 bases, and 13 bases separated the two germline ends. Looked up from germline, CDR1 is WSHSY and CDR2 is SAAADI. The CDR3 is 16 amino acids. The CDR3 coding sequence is TGCGCCAGCAGTGAGGCTTCCGGCGGCGATAATTCACCCCTCCACTTT. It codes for CASSEASGGDNSPLHF.